Below are 22 T cell receptor beta chains sequenced from a single sample in a study of T cells after yellow fever vaccination. TCRdb reanalysed the 5' RACE reads using MiXCR and keeps one entry per CDR3 protein. The data show 450,000 to 600,000 distinct CDR3 sequences, with roughly a sixth seen just once and 15% to 20% held by the top ten. The material was PBMCs, obtained 4 to 6 days after the first yellow fever vaccination. These TCRs come from a man between 18 and 35 years old who received the YFV17D yellow fever vaccine.

This clonotype was found many times. The rearrangement joins TRBV24-1 to TRBJ2-1, with 7 bases that match TRBD1. The trim removed 10 bases at V and 4 bases at J, leaving 3 bases unmatched. Germline loops: CDR1 KGHDR, CDR2 SFDVKD. This CDR3 is built from 12 residues. The DNA for the CDR3 is TGTGCCACACAGACAGGGTACAATGAGCAGTTCTTC. The encoded protein is CATQTGYNEQFF.

In its sample, this clonotype was seen a few times. A read error may explain this, as a much larger clone is one base away. The chain employs TRBV5-4 and TRBJ2-2, with 8 nucleotides matching TRBD2. This CDR3 has 14 amino acids. CDR1 and CDR2 from the germline V gene are SGHNT and YYREEE (reference sequence). CDR3 sequence reads: CASSLGAGAGELVF. CDR3 in DNA: TGTGCCAGCAGCTTGGGAGCGGGGGCCGGGGAGCTGGTTTTT.

This clonotype has a handful of counts. This chain connects TRBV11-2 to TRBJ2-3, with unresolved D. The CDR3 is 14 residues long. The germline V gene has CDR1 SGHAT and CDR2 FQNNGV. Trimming removed 5 bases at V and 0 bases at J, with 9 bases between. In DNA, the CDR3 is TGTGCCAGCAGCCGGACCCCTAGCACAGATACGCAGTATTTT. Its translation: CASSRTPSTDTQYF.

This clonotype appeared many times. The rearrangement uses TRBV20-1 and TRBJ1-2, with D unresolved. The CDR3 consists of 13 residues. Germline V gene sequence: CDR1 DFQATT, CDR2 SNEGSKA (reference sequence). V was trimmed by 6 bases and J by 6 bases, leaving 17 bases between them. This CDR3 is CSAILHTVDGYTF. The CDR3 nucleotides read TGCAGTGCCATTCTTCACACAGTCGATGGCTACACCTTC.

The chain employs TRBV12-3 or TRBV12-4 and TRBJ1-5; no firm D call. CDR3 length: 13 residues. The V and J ends lost 2 bases and 4 bases respectively, with 6 bases between them. The CDR3 spells CASSLFENQPQHF. DNA for the CDR3: TGTGCCAGCAGTTTATTTGAGAATCAGCCCCAGCATTTT.

This clonotype was detected only a few times. V is TRBV7-2 and J is TRBJ1-2; D might be TRBD1 (6 bases). V was cut by 2 bases and J by 7 bases, with 17 bases left in between. Germline CDR1 reads SGHTA; CDR2 reads FQGNSA. This CDR3 region has 15 residues. The CDR3 reads CASSLSQGMAAGYTF. The CDR3 bases are TGTGCCAGCAGCTTAAGTCAGGGGATGGCCGCTGGCTACACCTTC.

The chain is built from TRBV6-2 or TRBV6-3 and TRBJ1-6; tentative D call: TRBD1 (6 bases). The germline CDR1 and CDR2 sequences are MNHEY and SVGEGT. The CDR3 has 15 amino acids. The ends were cut back, 6 bases at V and 6 bases at J, with 15 bases in the middle. The chain's CDR3 is CASSSSRGGNSPLHF. The CDR3, as DNA: TGTGCCAGCAGCTCCTCGAGGGGGGGTAATTCACCCCTCCACTTT.

This rearrangement joins TRBV25-1 to TRBJ2-1, with 12 bases fitting TRBD2. The CDR3 sequence is 18 residues long. Germline loops: CDR1 MGHDK, CDR2 SYGVNS. V lost 7 bases to trimming and J lost 3 bases; unmatched junction nucleotides: 13. The CDR3 region has the DNA TGTGCCAGCACCCCGAAGGCGGCGACTAGCGGGGGCTACAATGAGCAGTTCTTC. Amino acids: CASTPKAATSGGYNEQFF.

This clonotype was counted a few times. The V and J genes are TRBV11-1 and TRBJ1-4; D gene uncertain. V gave up 1 base and J gave up 8 bases, with 8 bases separating them. The CDR3 covers 13 residues. From germline, CDR1 is SGHAT and CDR2 FQDESV (reference sequence). The CDR3 spells CASSLDPKEKLFF. As DNA, the CDR3 is TGTGCCAGCAGCTTAGACCCGAAGGAAAAACTGTTTTTT.

V gene TRBV4-2 combines with J gene TRBJ2-1, with 7 nucleotides matching TRBD2. J gave up 4 bases and V 0 bases, and 6 bases lay outside the gene matches. Per germline, CDR1 LGHNA and CDR2 YNFKEQ. This CDR3 is 16 amino acids long. In DNA form, the CDR3 reads TGTGCCAGCAGCCAAGATGACGGGGGGACGTACAATGAGCAGTTCTTC. It translates to CASSQDDGGTYNEQFF.

This clonotype has more than one count but fewer than ten. J is TRBJ2-4 and V is TRBV7-2; 9 bases align to TRBD1. The V gene end was trimmed by 5 bases and the J gene end by 2 bases; junction bases not matched to a gene: 10. The CDR3 totals 17 residues. Germline V gene lookup returns CDR1 SGHTA and CDR2 FQGNSA. The CDR3 protein is CASSTQAGTGSKNIQYF. CDR3 DNA: TGTGCCAGCAGCACCCAAGCCGGGACAGGGTCCAAAAACATTCAGTACTTC.

The V and J genes are TRBV20-1 and TRBJ2-3; D uncertain. Trimming stripped 0 bases from V and 1 base from J, with 11 bases between. The CDR3 totals 15 residues. Germline V gives CDR1 DFQATT, CDR2 SNEGSKA (reference sequence). This CDR3 reads CSARDQTLGTDTQYF. The CDR3, as DNA: TGCAGTGCTAGAGATCAGACTCTTGGCACAGATACGCAGTATTTT.

This chain connects TRBV27 to TRBJ2-1; D assignment may be TRBD1 or TRBD2 (6 bases each). Germline CDR1 MNHEY, CDR2 SMNVEV (reference sequence). The CDR3 length is 15 residues. Trimming stripped 1 base from V and 4 bases from J, with 11 bases between. The DNA of the CDR3 is TGTGCCAGCAGTTTATACGGGGGCGCATACAATGAGCAGTTCTTC. Translated: CASSLYGGAYNEQFF.

The gene calls are TRBV9 and TRBJ2-7, with D perhaps TRBD1 (6 bases). Trimming shortened V by 0 bases and J by 1 base, and 11 bases separated the two germline ends. CDR1 SGDLS and CDR2 YYNGEE come from the germline V gene. The CDR3 has 15 residues. The CDR3 DNA reads TGTGCCAGCAGCGTAGGCAGCGGACAGTCCTACGAGCAGTACTTC. As protein: CASSVGSGQSYEQYF.

This clonotype was detected only a few times. The CDR3 DNA sequence: TGCGCCAGCAGCCAAGAGGGCGAGGGTGAGCAGTTCTTC. Translation: CASSQEGEGEQFF. This chain links TRBV4-1 with TRBJ2-1; perhaps TRBD2 as D (5 bases). The CDR3 length is 13 residues. Trimming took off 0 bases at V and 9 bases at J, with 9 bases between the two ends. The germline CDR1 and CDR2 sequences are MGHRA and YSYEKL.

V gene TRBV5-4 combines with J gene TRBJ2-5; possibly TRBD1 or TRBD2 for D (6 bases each). The CDR3 loop spans 15 amino acids. V was shortened by 0 bases and J by 5 bases, with 14 bases between the two germline ends. The V gene's germline CDR1 is SGHNT and CDR2 YYREEE (reference sequence). Here the CDR3 DNA reads TGTGCCAGCAGCTTGGCTGGGGGGCGAGGGGAGACCCAGTACTTC. Residues: CASSLAGGRGETQYF.

Points on this clonotype: An end of the junction differs from the germline gene, which may be a read error. The chain combines TRBV29-1 with TRBJ2-5; D perhaps matches TRBD1 (7 bases). CDR3 size: 12 residues. Germline CDR1 reads SQVTM; CDR2 reads ANQGSEA. CDR3 residues: CGVAGGTETQYF. The CDR3 nucleotides read TGCGGCGTGGCAGGGGGGACGGAGACCCAGTACTTC.

The chain has TRBV6-5 and TRBJ2-2; D remains ambiguous. Trimming took off 0 bases at V and 8 bases at J, with 10 bases between the two ends. Germline values: CDR1 MNHEY, CDR2 SVGAGI. The CDR3 is 14 residues long. As DNA, the CDR3 is TGTGCCAGCAGTTACTCGTCTGACCCTGGGGAGCTGTTTTTT. The encoded protein is CASSYSSDPGELFF.

J is TRBJ2-2 and V is TRBV12-3 or TRBV12-4; D ambiguous. Trimming cost V 9 bases and J 7 bases, with 15 bases left between them. This CDR3 contains 13 residues. CDR3 loop: CASPGRVSGELFF. In nucleotides, the CDR3 is TGTGCCAGTCCCGGGCGAGTCAGCGGGGAGCTGTTTTTT.

V usage is TRBV5-1 and J usage is TRBJ2-5, with 8 bases lining up with TRBD2. Germline loops: CDR1 SGHRS, CDR2 YFSETQ. Trimming took 0 bases from V and 5 from J; bases not matched to a gene: 12. The CDR3 runs to 17 residues. CDR3 amino acids: CASSLGVAGGSSETQYF. As DNA, the CDR3 is TGCGCCAGCAGCTTGGGGGTCGCGGGGGGTTCGTCGGAGACCCAGTACTTC. Filled out from reference TRBV5-1 and TRBJ2-5, the complete variable domain reads KAGVTQTPRYLIKTRGQQVTLSCSPISGHRSVSWYQQTPGQGLQFLFEYFSETQRNKGNFPGRFSGRQFSNSRSEMNVSTLELGDSALYLCASSLGVAGGSSETQYFGPGTRLLVL.

This clonotype came up many times. This chain links TRBV12-3 or TRBV12-4 with TRBJ2-2, with D uncertain. The CDR3 sequence is 14 residues long. V was cut by 5 bases and J by 2 bases, with 9 bases left in between. CDR3 amino acids: CASSRRENTGELFF. The CDR3 nucleotides read TGTGCCAGCAGTCGACGAGAAAACACCGGGGAGCTGTTTTTT.

This clonotype was recorded a few times. The chain links TRBV4-2 to TRBJ2-5, with TRBD2 as a possible D gene (6 bases). The CDR3 contains 14 residues. V lost 5 bases, J lost 3 bases, and 13 bases lay in between. Germline CDR1 is LGHNA and CDR2 is YNFKEQ. DNA for the CDR3: TGTGCCAGCAGCGACCCGGGACTGGAAGAGACCCAGTACTTC. As protein: CASSDPGLEETQYF.